This entry features one T cell receptor (beta chain) sequence. Germline-derived CDR1 and CDR2 are LGHDT and YNNKEL (reference sequence). The CDR3 is 14 residues long. V lost 5 bases and J lost 6; bases outside the gene matches: 8. Clones were sequenced by immunoSEQ multiplex PCR, and TCRdb holds only the in-frame ones, with some missing. This sample yields approximately 400,000 clones, of which 80% to 95% are seen a single time; more than 0.85% belongs to the top ten. The sample originates from a study of blood T cell repertoires in COVID-19. In the study overall: Collection of acute and convalescent COVID-19 samples took place in the United States, Italy and Spain.

Living in 24 US areas, the participants were between about 18 and 90 years of age. This chain uses TRBV3-1 (or the pseudogene TRBV3-2) with TRBJ1-2, with TRBD1 identical over 8 bases. This receptor was identified in a middle-aged woman who had been exposed to COVID-19. The sequencing sample was made of PBMCs or T cells enriched from blood (not recorded which). The CDR3 loop is CASSYRGNVDGYTF. The CDR3 region has the DNA TGTGCCAGCAGCTACAGGGGGAATGTCGATGGCTACACCTTC.